This T cell receptor beta chain was documented in a study of T cell clones after liver transplantation. Generated by immunoSEQ multiplex PCR, the TCRdb table keeps only in-frame clones and is missing some. The profile shows some 2,200 clones, more than 20% of them singletons. Sequencing of dividing CFSE-low cells from the MLR defined alloreactive TCRbeta sequences. This CDR3 has 13 amino acids. The V and J ends lost 2 bases and 8 bases respectively, with 12 bases between them. Germline V gene sequence: CDR1 MDHEN, CDR2 SYDVKM. This clone rates as medium-sized (0.01 to 0.1%). Antigen: not known. The TCR comes from a human patient who received a liver transplant. Among the T cells, some may be from the graft donor. Sequenced sample: CD8+ T cells from cultured PBMCs. This sequence joins TRBV28 and TRBJ1-2; no clear D gene. CDR3 amino acids: CASSLEDWLGYTF. The CDR3 DNA reads as TGTGCCAGCAGTTTAGAGGACTGGTTGGGCTACACCTTC.